This T cell receptor beta chain was found in a study of post-analysis software for immune sequencing data. Background on the study: The courses of disease that were included comprised relapsing-remitting, secondary progressive and progressive-relapsing multiple sclerosis. Study conclusions and caveats: Pronounced co-clustering by F measure was evident among identically batched samples. Patients had higher frequencies than controls of a handful of TRBV segments, including TRBV5-6, TRBV5-1 and TRBV20-1.

This clonotype was seen many times. Its antigen is unknown. cDNA libraries of TCR beta carried unique molecular identifiers. The T cell input of roughly 1 to 11 million gave a few hundred thousand cDNA molecules. TCRdb called the PCR reads again in MiXCR, with one record for every CDR3 protein. In the table there are some 240,000 distinct CDR3 sequences, 36% of which are singletons. This CDR3 comprises 17 residues. Germline values: CDR1 DFQATT, CDR2 SNEGSKA (reference sequence). V lost 0 bases and J lost 2; bases outside the gene matches: 5. Sequences were obtained from blood. The chain carries TRBV20-1 and TRBJ2-1; the match to TRBD2 covers 12 bases. The receptor comes from a girl aged 10 to 17 with multiple sclerosis. As DNA, the CDR3 is TGCAGTGCTAGAGAGAGGCTAGCGGGAGGGACCTACAATGAGCAGTTCTTC. It specifies CSARERLAGGTYNEQFF.